The clone carrying this T cell receptor beta chain was seen many times. Localized lung adenocarcinoma, a non-small cell lung cancer, affected the donors. This record belongs to a study of CD4 and CD8 cells across lung adenocarcinoma regions. TCRdb used MiXCR to reprocess the PCR reads, holding one entry per CDR3 protein. The table records tens of thousands of distinct CDR3 sequences, 52% of them present only once. The sequencing input was CD4+ T cells from the center of a lung tumor. The sequence was obtained from a male donor with lung adenocarcinoma. The CD4 and CD8 labels of this study may be unreliable.

The CDR3 nucleotides are TGTGCCAGCAGCAGACAGGCCCGTCTGGGTGAGCAGTTCTTC. Protein: CASSRQARLGEQFF. The chain employs TRBV6-1 and TRBJ2-1; D is perhaps TRBD1 (6 bases). V was pared by 6 bases and J by 9 bases, with 18 bases between. The CDR3 totals 14 residues. Germline V CDR1 and CDR2: MNHNS, SASEGT.